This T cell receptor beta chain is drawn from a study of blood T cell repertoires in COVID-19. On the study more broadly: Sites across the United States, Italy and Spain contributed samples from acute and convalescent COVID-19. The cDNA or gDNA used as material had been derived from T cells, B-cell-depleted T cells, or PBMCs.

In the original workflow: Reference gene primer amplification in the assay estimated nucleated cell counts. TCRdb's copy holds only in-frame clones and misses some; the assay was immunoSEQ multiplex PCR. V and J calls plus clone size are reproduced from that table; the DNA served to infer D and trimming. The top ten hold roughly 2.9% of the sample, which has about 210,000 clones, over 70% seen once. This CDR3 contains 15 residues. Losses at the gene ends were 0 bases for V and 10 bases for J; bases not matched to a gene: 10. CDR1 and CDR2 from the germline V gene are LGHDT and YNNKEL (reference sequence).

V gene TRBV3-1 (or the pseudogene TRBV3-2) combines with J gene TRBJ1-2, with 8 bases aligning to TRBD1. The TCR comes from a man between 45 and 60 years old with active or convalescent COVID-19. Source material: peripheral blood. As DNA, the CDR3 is TGTGCCAGCAGCCAAGAAGAGGCCAGGGGGCTGGACTACACCTTC. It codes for CASSQEEARGLDYTF.